The T cell receptor (beta chain) under discussion was sequenced for a study of cytomegalovirus exposure and HLA in healthy donors (dated by TCRdb to the late 2010s). With regard to the full study: An earlier analysis of approximately 640 of the donors reported 250 to 300 Gb of sequence data and 120 million or so unique TCR beta sequences from around 200 million T cells. Typing coverage varied by locus: roughly 629-640 donors for A, B, C, DRB1 and DQB1; roughly 520 for DQA1; some 610 for DPA1; about 450 for DPB1. HLA typing covered class I and class II loci at four-digit resolution. A later genetic analysis took genome-wide SNP genotypes for about 65% of the roughly 670 donors and used that subset as a discovery cohort. Of the 350 to 450 genotyped donors, around 81% fell in the genetic ancestry cluster associated with self-reported Caucasian donors. To predict cytomegalovirus infection status, the study combined high-throughput TCR immunosequencing, statistical association of individual TCRs with disease status, and machine learning. An early release covering roughly 640 HLA-typed donors comprised roughly 300 gigabases of sequencing data and roughly 85 million unique TCR sequences. Across 398 genotyped donors of the cohort, an average of about 240,000 unique TCR beta nucleotide sequences per donor were sequenced, and roughly a sixth of those sequences were non-productive. A later analysis re-examined previously published TCR beta repertoires from hundreds of donors and added high-resolution HLA genotyping to investigate patterns of TCR occurrence. Every repertoire in the discovery cohort had been generated on one and the same sequencing platform. Along with the approximately 600-subject first cohort, a separate validation cohort of about 110 different subjects was used. The study was designed to test whether signatures of past pathogen exposure could be identified by cataloging public T cell receptors. An earlier analysis of approximately 630 of the donors applied high-throughput TCR beta sequencing to assess whether each TCR beta V gene segment acted as functional or pseudogenic. Donor age, sex, ethnicity and CMV serostatus were compiled together with the repertoire data. Using immunosequencing, the study profiled T cell repertoires from 550 to 750 subjects and related those repertoires to cytomegalovirus serostatus. Roughly five DR-DQ haplotypes were treated as single units for association and clustering because of strong linkage in the cohort. The later analysis used no new phenotypic data to find candidate immune exposures, relying instead on TCR beta sequences and their occurrence across donors.

With regard to this clone: This receptor's antigen is unknown. No qualities accompany the bases; no much larger clone lies one base away.

Points the paper makes about the study in general: This cohort had only TCR beta chains sequenced, and the lack of alpha or paired-chain data limited which features could be detected. According to a later analysis, TCR association rates differed among HLA loci, with DRB1 alleles showing the most associated TCRs and HLA-C alleles showing the fewest. The sequencing pipeline was judged likely to have produced a cluster of highly shared sequence variants as a technical artifact. The authors suggested that the approach could potentially be generalized to other disease states and immunological phenotypes. In a later analysis, several top co-occurrence clusters were reported to appear linked to parvovirus B19, influenza, CMV and Epstein-Barr virus. In a later analysis, most CMV-associated TCR beta chains were found to appear HLA-restricted, with HLA associations seemingly driven largely by CMV exposure. A further reported finding was that TCR beta sequences accurately predicted the HLA-A and HLA-B alleles for most subjects in the first cohort. A later genetic analysis associated a missense DCLRE1C variant with V-gene and J-gene trimming of TCR beta chains, and an independent cohort replicated the association. The earlier analysis of fewer than 750 of the donors excluded some 16 rarely observed V segments, including chromosome 9 orphons, because counts were too low. CMV serostatus was the only immune exposure information available for the cohort. In both the original and validation cohorts, the classifier was reported to diagnose cytomegalovirus status with high specificity and sensitivity. When HLA alleles, especially DR and DQ, strongly co-occurred, TCR associations were difficult to assign to individual alleles. In an earlier analysis of some 640 of the donors, most TCR beta V segments were observed in productive rearrangements about 87% or about 30% of the time, broadly matching IMGT annotations. In the study, around 150 TCR beta chains were listed as associated with cytomegalovirus. The 87-base-pair reads could not distinguish some IMGT-functional V segments, including TRBV6-2 and TRBV6-3, so those segments were excluded. In vitro tests confirmed that a few of the cytomegalovirus-associated TCR beta chains recognize cytomegalovirus antigens. Linkage disequilibrium might explain the correlated functional status among segregating V segments, but an unknown experimental factor could not be excluded. A later analysis found that HLA-associated TCR beta chains were more clonally expanded and had lower generation probabilities than equally common non-associated chains. HLA typing was unavailable for some donors at each locus, so association tests used only the typed subset. Specific HLA alleles were associated with 15,000 to 20,000 TCR beta sequences at a false discovery rate of 0.05 in a later analysis. While some public TCRs were present in many individuals, most TCR sequences turned up only very rarely across donors. A later genetic analysis reported fewer N-insertions in productive TCRs among donors in an Asian-associated ancestry cluster than the roughly 700-donor mean. Presence/absence analyses assumed roughly uniform sequencing depth across donors, an assumption that may not hold.

The library relied on the immunoSEQ multiplex PCR assay. A mixture of 60 forward primers for TCR Vbeta segments and 13 reverse primers for TCR Jbeta segments was used in the multiplex PCR. The CDR3 region of rearranged TCR beta genes was amplified from genomic DNA by a multiplex PCR assay. On the Illumina HiSeq System, the amplified TCR beta libraries were sequenced as 87-base-pair reads. The original pipeline was this. In a later analysis, approximately 74 million unique TCR beta chains were counted across the 666 repertoires, and around 10 million of these chains were shared by at least two donors. Raw reads were error-corrected and collapsed into unique sequences with a nearest-neighbor algorithm that merged closely related sequences to remove PCR and sequencing errors. V, D and J gene segments were assigned by aligning CDR3 sequences to IMGT reference sequences. For a sequence to be retained, a match of at least six nucleotides was required to both a V gene segment and a J gene segment. A rearrangement was called productive if the CDR3 had no stop codons and remained in frame with V and J, and every other rearrangement was called non-productive. Following IMGT convention, CDR3 was defined as the stretch from the second conserved V-encoded cysteine to the conserved J-encoded phenylalanine. The earlier analysis of more than 450 of the donors excluded sequences that lacked an unambiguous match to a single V gene segment. An earlier analysis of fewer than 650 of the donors classified V segments as functional when productive rearrangements were above 56.7% and as segregating when the standard deviation between donors was above 5%. A statistical classification framework was built for diagnosing cytomegalovirus status from the catalog of TCR beta chain sequences. V and J gene assignment, in a later analysis, came from comparing TCR nucleotide sequences with IMGT/GENE-DB human TR gene sequences. Using the TCRdist pipeline, a later analysis assigned CDR3 sequences along with most-parsimonious VDJ recombination scenarios. In a later analysis, each TCR beta chain was defined by its CDR3 amino acid sequence together with its V-gene family, and reads without a unique V-gene family were excluded. In a later analysis, several hundred highly shared, low-generation-probability nucleotide sequences were removed to address suspected cross-contamination and a sequencing artifact. For each public chain, a later analysis derived a clonal expansion index from normalized ranks of inferred template counts within each repertoire. A later analysis computed generation probabilities with a VDJ recombination model fitted to out-of-frame rearrangements, and checked the results against IGoR. Hypergeometric tests were used in a later analysis to score TCR-TCR, TCR-HLA and TCR-CMV co-occurrence, with a repertoire-size bias correction applied to the TCR pairs. In a later analysis, false discovery rates were estimated by permuting HLA or CMV assignments 20 times. In a later analysis, co-occurring TCRs were grouped using DBSCAN, and TCRdist sequence similarity was added for clustering within HLA-allele-positive subsets. Repertoires with fewer than 30,000 or more than 120,000 public chains, plus five repertoires with anomalous nucleotide sharing, were excluded from co-occurrence clustering. The clones in this table, taken by TCRdb from immuneACCESS, are in-frame only. Not every clone is retained; where verified, under half of the shortfall comes from an unresolved V gene, and the cause of the rest is unknown. For V, J and clone size, that table is used; D and trimming come from the DNA. The sample yields 90,000 to 100,000 clones; less than 80% were counted once. The ten largest clones take up 2% to 2.5% of the sample.

Per the germline V gene, SGDLS is the CDR1 and YYNGEE is the CDR2. There are 15 amino acids in the CDR3, from cysteine to phenylalanine inclusive. Of the read, only the CDR3 DNA is kept; its 45 bases are in frame from base 1. The trim is 0 bases for V and 2 bases for J, with a gap of 11 bases between the germline ends. The cohort comprised 550 to 700 healthy bone marrow donors. Cohort members were all nominally healthy when sampled, although unrecorded immune exposures were likely present. The donor tested CMV seronegative and was one of the 352 seronegative cohort members. A peripheral blood sample was collected from each donor, and TCR beta sequencing was performed on peripheral blood mononuclear cells. The Qiagen DNeasy Blood Extraction Kit was used to extract genomic DNA from the blood cell samples.

The sequence joins TRBV9 to TRBJ1-2, with no reliable assignment of the D segment. This receptor was taken from a man in his forties or fifties in good health and CMV-seronegative. Input material: PBMCs. The CDR3 in this case is CASSVDTLLNYGYTF. The sequenced DNA is TGTGCCAGCAGCGTAGACACCTTACTAAACTATGGCTACACCTTC.